What follows is one T cell receptor (beta chain) and its context. The antigen remains unidentified. This record belongs to a study of CD8+ T cells in alopecia areata. Findings and limits, study-wide: Scalp lesions, especially in alopecia totalis/universalis, had higher clonality than normal scalp.

Extraction and reverse transcription of RNA yielded cDNA as the sequencing template. The method was immunoSEQ multiplex PCR; TCRdb's version includes in-frame clones alone and lacks a portion of them. Counted here are roughly 150,000 clones, 55% occurring once; the ten biggest clones make up about 4.3%. In germline, CDR1 is LNHNV, CDR2 YYDKDF (reference sequence). There are 14 residues in the CDR3. V was pared by 1 base and J by 2 bases, with 9 bases between. The sorting of PBMCs gave CD4+ and CD8+ T cells. This chain links TRBV15 with TRBJ2-7; D may be TRBD1 (5 bases). The sample was CD4+ T cells sorted from blood. The receptor's source is a human donor in good health. CDR3 amino acids: CATSRGAGTYEQYF. For the CDR3, the DNA is TGTGCCACCAGCAGAGGGGCAGGGACCTACGAGCAGTACTTC.